The 16 T cell receptor beta chains reported below all come from one sample, sequenced in a study of blood T cell repertoires in COVID-19 (dated by TCRdb to the early 2020s). Libraries were constructed by the immunoSEQ multiplex PCR assay. This immuneACCESS table, as held by TCRdb, lists in-frame sequences with V and J called but not all clones. Of the missing ones, under half trace to an unresolved V gene in checked studies; the others have no known cause. Recorded for this sample are about 280,000 clones; about nine tenths of them occurred a single time. Clones ranked in the top ten supply about 11% of the sample. Sequences were obtained from peripheral blood. These TCRs come from a woman in her thirties with COVID-19, enrolled during active disease.

J is TRBJ2-7 and V is TRBV7-2, with TRBD1 matching 7 bases. From germline, CDR1 is SGHTA and CDR2 FQGNSA. V dropped 1 base and J dropped 2; count of bases not matched to a gene: 5. CDR3 size: 15 residues. The CDR3 DNA follows: TGTGCCAGCAGCTTAGTGGGGCAGGGGGCCTACGAGCAGTACTTC. It is translated as CASSLVGQGAYEQYF.

This chain uses TRBV2 with TRBJ1-5; possibly TRBD1 for D (5 bases). The CDR3 contains 15 residues. The V gene's germline CDR1 is SNHLY and CDR2 FYNNEI. The V and J ends lost 6 bases and 7 bases respectively, with 19 bases between them. CDR3 region: CASSTGGGRGQPQHF. Here the CDR3 DNA reads TGTGCCAGCAGCACTGGGGGGGGTCGAGGACAGCCCCAGCATTTT.

This clone was seen a single time. Here the CDR3 DNA reads TGTGCCTGGAGACGACGGGGGACTAGCGATACGCAGTATTTT. Its protein is CAWRRRGTSDTQYF. The chain combines TRBV30 with TRBJ2-3; 9 nucleotides line up with TRBD2. V was clipped by 3 bases and J by 6 bases; unmatched bases: 7. Germline CDR1 reads GTSNPN; CDR2 reads SVGIG (reference sequence). CDR3 length: 14 amino acids.

The chain combines TRBV5-5 with TRBJ2-1; D is perhaps TRBD2 (6 bases). The V end lost 0 bases, the J end lost 8 bases, and 12 bases lay between the germline ends. CDR1 and CDR2 from the germline V gene are SGHKS and YYEKEE (reference sequence). The CDR3 is 14 amino acids. CDR3 residues: CASSLETSLDEQFF. Here the CDR3 DNA reads TGTGCCAGCAGCTTGGAGACTAGTCTCGATGAGCAGTTCTTC.

The V and J genes are TRBV7-9 and TRBJ2-2; 10 nucleotides agree with TRBD2. The CDR3 is 16 residues long. V shed 1 base, J shed 7 bases, and the junction held 6 bases outside the gene matches. In germline, CDR1 is SEHNR, CDR2 FQNEAQ (reference sequence). CDR3: CASSLVTSGNLGELFF. CDR3 bases: TGTGCCAGCAGCTTAGTAACTAGCGGGAATCTCGGGGAGCTGTTTTTT.

This sequence joins TRBV7-3 and TRBJ1-1; D is uncertain. Germline V lookup: CDR1 SGHTA, CDR2 FQGTGA. Trimming cost V 2 bases and J 1 base, with 5 bases left between them. This CDR3 is built from 13 residues. CDR3 region: CASSLSGNTEAFF. CDR3 nucleotides: TGTGCCAGCAGCTTATCCGGGAACACTGAAGCTTTCTTT.

The chain carries TRBV7-8 and TRBJ2-6; D unresolved. The V end was cut by 5 bases, the J end by 4 bases, with 15 bases between. Germline-derived CDR1 and CDR2 are SGHVS and FQNEAQ. The CDR3 contains 16 residues. The CDR3 DNA reads TGTGCCAGCAGCGCCCTGGCGGTGGCAGGGGCCAACGTCCTGACTTTC. Its translation is CASSALAVAGANVLTF.

This clone showed up just once. The chain links TRBV6-6 to TRBJ2-2, with 15 bases aligning to TRBD2. The J segment lost 5 bases and the V segment lost 6 bases, leaving 4 bases of the junction unmatched. Germline V lookup: CDR1 MNHNY, CDR2 SVGAGI (reference sequence). The CDR3 runs 16 residues. CDR3 sequence reads: CASRRGLAGGTGELFF. In DNA form, the CDR3 reads TGTGCCAGCAGACGAGGACTAGCGGGAGGGACCGGGGAGCTGTTTTTT.

This rearrangement joins TRBV30 to TRBJ1-4; D is uncertain. V lost 7 bases and J lost 3, with 12 bases in between. The CDR3 loop spans 13 amino acids. The germline V gene has CDR1 GTSNPN and CDR2 SVGIG (reference sequence). DNA of the CDR3: TGTGCCTCCTCAGGTGCTCCTAATGAAAAACTGTTTTTT. This sequence encodes CASSGAPNEKLFF.

The V and J genes are TRBV6-6 and TRBJ2-3; 8 bases line up with TRBD2. The CDR3 runs 14 residues. V trimming: 2 bases; J trimming: 8 bases; junction bases outside the gene matches: 6. Per the germline V gene, CDR1 is MNHNY and CDR2 is SVGAGI (reference sequence). CDR3: CASSYGTRVGTQYF. Written as DNA, the CDR3 is TGTGCCAGCAGTTACGGGACTAGGGTTGGTACGCAGTATTTT.

This clone is a singleton in its sample. V usage is TRBV18 and J usage is TRBJ1-1; tentatively, D is TRBD1 (5 bases). V was clipped by 6 bases and J by 4 bases, with 12 bases between them. The CDR3 length is 13 residues. Germline CDR1 reads KGHSH; CDR2 reads LQKENI. CDR3 nucleotides: TGTGCCAGCTCGGTGACAGTTTCCACTGAAGCTTTCTTT. Its translation is CASSVTVSTEAFF.

This chain links TRBV18 with TRBJ2-5, with 9 bases that match TRBD1. Trimming cost V 3 bases and J 1 base; bases outside gene matches: 6. The CDR3 consists of 16 residues. The germline V gene encodes CDR1 KGHSH and CDR2 LQKENI. The CDR3 nucleotides read TGTGCCAGCTCACCTCGGGACAGGGCGATCCAAGAGACCCAGTACTTC. This codes for CASSPRDRAIQETQYF. Looking up the rest from reference TRBV18 and TRBJ2-5 gives the full variable domain: NAGVMQNPRHLVRRRGQEARLRCSPMKGHSHVYWYRQLPEEGLKFMVYLQKENIIDESGMPKERFSAEFPKEGPSILRIQQVVRGDSAAYFCASSPRDRAIQETQYFGPGTRLLVL.

The CDR3 nucleotides read TGTGCCGTGCGGGAGTCTGCCAAAAACATTCAGTACTTC. Residues: CAVRESAKNIQYF. The gene calls are TRBV6-5 and TRBJ2-4, with 7 bases aligning to TRBD2. Germline V CDR1 and CDR2: MNHEY, SVGAGI. With 11 bases clipped from V and 1 base from J, the junction kept 5 bases outside the gene matches. This CDR3 region has 13 residues.

Concerning this clone: Other DNA sequences in this sample translate to the same CDR3. The CDR3 DNA follows: TGCGCCAGCAGCCGCGACGGGAGCTCCTACAATGAGCAGTTCTTC. Translating gives CASSRDGSSYNEQFF. The J gene is TRBJ2-1, the V gene TRBV5-1; D is possibly TRBD2 (6 bases). The CDR3 length is 15 residues. Looked up from germline, CDR1 is SGHRS and CDR2 is YFSETQ. V lost 4 bases and J 0 bases, leaving 11 bases between the germline ends.

The V call is TRBV13, the J call TRBJ1-2, with D perhaps matching TRBD1 (5 bases). This CDR3 has 12 amino acids. CDR1 is PRHDT, CDR2 FYEKMQ, per germline (reference sequence). V was trimmed by 4 bases and J by 5 bases, leaving 8 bases between them. Written as DNA, the CDR3 is TGTGCCAGCAGCTCCGACAGATATGGCTACACCTTC. This translates into CASSSDRYGYTF.

This clone was recorded a few times. This rearrangement joins TRBV30 to TRBJ2-1; a weak D match, TRBD1 (6 bases). This CDR3 has 13 residues. Trimming left V 3 bases short and J 6 bases short, with 12 bases between. The germline V gene encodes CDR1 GTSNPN and CDR2 SVGIG (reference sequence). CDR3 DNA: TGTGCCTGGAGCACAGGGTTTAGCAATGAGCAGTTCTTC. It codes for CAWSTGFSNEQFF. The full variable domain, with the rest looked up from reference TRBV30 and TRBJ2-1, is SQTIHQWPATLVQPVGSPLSLECTVEGTSNPNLYWYRQAAGRGLQLLFYSVGIGQISSEVPQNLSASRPQDRQFILSSKKLLLSDSGFYLCAWSTGFSNEQFFGPGTRLTVL.